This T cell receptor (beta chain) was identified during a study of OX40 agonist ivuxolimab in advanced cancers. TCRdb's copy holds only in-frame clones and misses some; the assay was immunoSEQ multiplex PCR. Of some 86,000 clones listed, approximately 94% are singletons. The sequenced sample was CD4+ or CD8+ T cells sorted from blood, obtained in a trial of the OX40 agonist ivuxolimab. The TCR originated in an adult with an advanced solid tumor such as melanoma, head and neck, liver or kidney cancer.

For the CDR3, the DNA is TGTGCCACCAGCCACATTTCCGGAAACACCATATATTTT. It translates to CATSHISGNTIYF. This sequence joins TRBV15 and TRBJ1-3; D gene uncertain. Trimming cost V 5 bases and J 4 bases, with 9 bases left between them. The CDR3 has 13 residues. Germline V gives CDR1 LNHNV, CDR2 YYDKDF (reference sequence).